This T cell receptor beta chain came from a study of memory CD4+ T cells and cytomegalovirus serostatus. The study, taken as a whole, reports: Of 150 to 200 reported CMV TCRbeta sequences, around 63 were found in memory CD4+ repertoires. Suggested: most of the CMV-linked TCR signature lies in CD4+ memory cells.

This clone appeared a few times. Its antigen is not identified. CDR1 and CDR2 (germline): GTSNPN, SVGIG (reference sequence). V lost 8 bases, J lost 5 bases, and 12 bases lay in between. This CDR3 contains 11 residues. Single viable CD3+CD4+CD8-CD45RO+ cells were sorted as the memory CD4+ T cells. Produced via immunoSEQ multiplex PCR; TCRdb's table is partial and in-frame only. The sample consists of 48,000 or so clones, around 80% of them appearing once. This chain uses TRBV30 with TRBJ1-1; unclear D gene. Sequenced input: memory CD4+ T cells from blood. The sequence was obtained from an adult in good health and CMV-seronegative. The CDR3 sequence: CAHGTRTEAFF. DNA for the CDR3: TGTGCCCACGGAACAAGGACTGAAGCTTTCTTT.